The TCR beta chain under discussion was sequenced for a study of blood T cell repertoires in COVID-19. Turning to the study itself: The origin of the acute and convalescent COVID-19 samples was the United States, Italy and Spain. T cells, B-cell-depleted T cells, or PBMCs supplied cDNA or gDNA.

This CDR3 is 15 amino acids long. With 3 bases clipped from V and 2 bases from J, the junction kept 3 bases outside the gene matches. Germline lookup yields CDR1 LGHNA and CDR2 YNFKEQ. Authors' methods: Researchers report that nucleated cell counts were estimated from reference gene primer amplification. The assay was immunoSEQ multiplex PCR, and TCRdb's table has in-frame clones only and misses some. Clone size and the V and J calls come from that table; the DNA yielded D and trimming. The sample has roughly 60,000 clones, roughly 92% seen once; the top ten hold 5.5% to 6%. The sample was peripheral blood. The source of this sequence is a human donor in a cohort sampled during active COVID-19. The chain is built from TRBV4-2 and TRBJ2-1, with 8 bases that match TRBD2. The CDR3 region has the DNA TGTGCCAGCAGCCAGAGCGGGAGCGCCTACAATGAGCAGTTCTTC. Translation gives CASSQSGSAYNEQFF.